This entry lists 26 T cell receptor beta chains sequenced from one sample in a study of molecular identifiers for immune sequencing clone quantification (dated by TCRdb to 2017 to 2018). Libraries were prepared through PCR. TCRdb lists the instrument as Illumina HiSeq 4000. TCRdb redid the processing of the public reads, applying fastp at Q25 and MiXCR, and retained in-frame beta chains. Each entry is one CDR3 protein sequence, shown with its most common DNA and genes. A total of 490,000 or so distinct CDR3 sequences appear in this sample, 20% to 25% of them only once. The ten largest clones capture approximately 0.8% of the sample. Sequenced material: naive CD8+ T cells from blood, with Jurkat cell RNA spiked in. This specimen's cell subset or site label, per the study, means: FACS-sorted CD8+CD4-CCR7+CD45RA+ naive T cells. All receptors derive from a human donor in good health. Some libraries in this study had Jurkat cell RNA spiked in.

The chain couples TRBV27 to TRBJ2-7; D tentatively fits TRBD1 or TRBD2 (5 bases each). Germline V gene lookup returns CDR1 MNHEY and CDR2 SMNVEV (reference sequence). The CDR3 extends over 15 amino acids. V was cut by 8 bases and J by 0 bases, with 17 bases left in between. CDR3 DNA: TGTGCCAGCCATCCCACCGGGGCCGACTCCTACGAGCAGTACTTC. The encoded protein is CASHPTGADSYEQYF.

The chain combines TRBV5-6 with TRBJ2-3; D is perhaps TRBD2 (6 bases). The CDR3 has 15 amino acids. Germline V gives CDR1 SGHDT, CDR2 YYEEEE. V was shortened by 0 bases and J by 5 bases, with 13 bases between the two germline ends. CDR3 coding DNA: TGTGCCAGCAGCTTGGAAAGGACTAAGAGAGATACGCAGTATTTT. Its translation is CASSLERTKRDTQYF.

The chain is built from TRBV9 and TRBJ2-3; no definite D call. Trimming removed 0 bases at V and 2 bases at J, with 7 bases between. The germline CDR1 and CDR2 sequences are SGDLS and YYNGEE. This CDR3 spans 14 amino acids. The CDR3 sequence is CASSVGLVTDTQYF. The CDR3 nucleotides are TGTGCCAGCAGCGTAGGTCTAGTCACAGATACGCAGTATTTT.

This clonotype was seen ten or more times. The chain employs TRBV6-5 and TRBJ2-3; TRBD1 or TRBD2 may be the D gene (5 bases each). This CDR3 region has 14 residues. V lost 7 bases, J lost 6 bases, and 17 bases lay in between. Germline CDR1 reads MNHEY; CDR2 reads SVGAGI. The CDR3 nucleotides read TGTGCCAGCACTCCCGGGCCGGGGCCCGATACGCAGTATTTT. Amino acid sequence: CASTPGPGPDTQYF.

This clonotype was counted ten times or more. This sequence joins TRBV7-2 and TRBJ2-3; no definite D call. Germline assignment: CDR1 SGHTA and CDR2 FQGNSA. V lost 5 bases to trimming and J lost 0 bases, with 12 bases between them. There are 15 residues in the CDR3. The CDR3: CASSPPILSTDTQYF. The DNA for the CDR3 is TGTGCCAGCAGCCCGCCGATCCTAAGCACAGATACGCAGTATTTT.

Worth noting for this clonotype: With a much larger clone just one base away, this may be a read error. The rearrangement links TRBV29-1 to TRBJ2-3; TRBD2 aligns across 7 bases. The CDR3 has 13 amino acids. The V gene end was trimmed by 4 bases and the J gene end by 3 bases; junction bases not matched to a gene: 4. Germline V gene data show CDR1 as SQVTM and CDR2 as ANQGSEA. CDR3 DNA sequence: TGCAGCGTTGCGAGCGGGATAACAGATACGCAGTATTTT. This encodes CSVASGITDTQYF.

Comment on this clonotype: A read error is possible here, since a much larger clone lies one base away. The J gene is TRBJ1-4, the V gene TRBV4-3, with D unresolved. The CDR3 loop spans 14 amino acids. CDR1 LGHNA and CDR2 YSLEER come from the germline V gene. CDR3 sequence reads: CASSQGRMDGKPFF. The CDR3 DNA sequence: TGCGCCAGCAGCCAAGGCCGAATGGACGGAAAACCGTTTTTT.

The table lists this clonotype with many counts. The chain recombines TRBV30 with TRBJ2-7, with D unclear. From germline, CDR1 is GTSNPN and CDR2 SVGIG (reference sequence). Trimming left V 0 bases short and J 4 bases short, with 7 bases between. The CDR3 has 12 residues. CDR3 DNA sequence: TGTGCCTGGAGTGTACTGATTTACGAGCAGTACTTC. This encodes CAWSVLIYEQYF.

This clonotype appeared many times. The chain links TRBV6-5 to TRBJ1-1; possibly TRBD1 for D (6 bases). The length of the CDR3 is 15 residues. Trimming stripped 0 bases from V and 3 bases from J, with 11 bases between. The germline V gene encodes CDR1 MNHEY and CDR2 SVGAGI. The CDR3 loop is CASSYSRGGHTEAFF. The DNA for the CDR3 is TGTGCCAGCAGTTACTCGAGGGGGGGACACACTGAAGCTTTCTTT.

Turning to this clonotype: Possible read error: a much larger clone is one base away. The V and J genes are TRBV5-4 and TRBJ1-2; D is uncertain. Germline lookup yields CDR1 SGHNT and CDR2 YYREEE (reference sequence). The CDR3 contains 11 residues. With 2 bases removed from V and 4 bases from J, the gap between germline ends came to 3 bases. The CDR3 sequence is CASSFGYGYTF. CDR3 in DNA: TGTGCCAGCAGCTTTGGCTATGGCTACACCTTC.

The chain's CDR3 is CASSQQAGTSWTDTQYF. In nucleotides, the CDR3 is TGTGCCAGCAGCCAGCAAGCCGGGACTAGCTGGACAGATACGCAGTATTTT. The rearrangement joins TRBV14 to TRBJ2-3, with 9 bases lining up with TRBD2. J gave up 3 bases and V 3 bases, and 10 bases lay outside the gene matches. Germline loops: CDR1 SGHDN, CDR2 FVKESK. This CDR3 region has 17 residues.

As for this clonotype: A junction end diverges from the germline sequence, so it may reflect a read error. CDR3 bases: TGTGCCAGCAGCCAGGACAGGGCCAACAATCAGCCCCGGCATTTT. Amino acids: CASSQDRANNQPRHF. V and J are TRBV3-1 and TRBJ1-5; 8 bases align to TRBD1. CDR3 size: 15 residues. The V gene's germline CDR1 is LGHDT and CDR2 YNNKEL (reference sequence).

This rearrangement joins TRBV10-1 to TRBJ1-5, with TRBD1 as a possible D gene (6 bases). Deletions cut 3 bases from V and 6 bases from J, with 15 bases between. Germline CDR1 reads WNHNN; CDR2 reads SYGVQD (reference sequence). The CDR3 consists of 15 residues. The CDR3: CASSDGGRSSQPQHF. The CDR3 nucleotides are TGCGCCAGCAGTGACGGGGGCAGGAGTAGTCAGCCCCAGCATTTT.

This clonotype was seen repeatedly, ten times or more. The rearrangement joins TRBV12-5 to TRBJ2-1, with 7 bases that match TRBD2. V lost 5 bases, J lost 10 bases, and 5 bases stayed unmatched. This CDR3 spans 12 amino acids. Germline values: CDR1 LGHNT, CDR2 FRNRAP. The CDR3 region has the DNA TGTGCTAGTGGTATCGGGACTACCGAGCAGTTCTTC. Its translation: CASGIGTTEQFF.

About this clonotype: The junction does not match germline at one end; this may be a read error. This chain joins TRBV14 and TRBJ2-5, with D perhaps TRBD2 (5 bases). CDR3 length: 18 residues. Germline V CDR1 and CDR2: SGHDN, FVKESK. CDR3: CAGSHSLSRDFTLETQYF. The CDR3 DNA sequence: TGTGCCGGCAGCCATTCCCTATCACGGGATTTCACGTTAGAGACCCAGTACTTC.

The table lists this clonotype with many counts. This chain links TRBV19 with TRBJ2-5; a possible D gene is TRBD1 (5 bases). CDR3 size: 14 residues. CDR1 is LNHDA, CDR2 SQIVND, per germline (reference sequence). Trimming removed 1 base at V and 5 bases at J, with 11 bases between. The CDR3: CASSIGARVETQYF. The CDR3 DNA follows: TGTGCCAGTAGTATAGGGGCCAGGGTGGAGACCCAGTACTTC.

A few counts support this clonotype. This CDR3 is CASSFGLAGPTETQYF. Written as DNA, the CDR3 is TGTGCCAGCAGCTTCGGGCTAGCGGGGCCTACGGAGACCCAGTACTTC. This chain uses TRBV7-9 with TRBJ2-5, with 9 bases fitting TRBD2. CDR3 length: 16 residues. J was trimmed by 5 bases and V by 3 bases; bases with no gene match: 10. Germline CDR1 reads SEHNR; CDR2 reads FQNEAQ (reference sequence).

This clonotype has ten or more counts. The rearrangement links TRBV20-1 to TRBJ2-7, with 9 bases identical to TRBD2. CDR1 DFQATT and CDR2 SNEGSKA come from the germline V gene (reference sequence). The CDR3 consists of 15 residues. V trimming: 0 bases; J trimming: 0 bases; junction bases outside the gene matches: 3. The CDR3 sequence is CSARDLAGSSYEQYF. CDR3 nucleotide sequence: TGCAGTGCTAGAGACCTAGCGGGAAGCTCCTACGAGCAGTACTTC.

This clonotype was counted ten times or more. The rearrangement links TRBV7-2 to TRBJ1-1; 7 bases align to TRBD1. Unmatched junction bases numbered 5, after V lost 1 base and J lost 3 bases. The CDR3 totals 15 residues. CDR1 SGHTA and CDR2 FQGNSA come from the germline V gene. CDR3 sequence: CASSLGQGVYTEAFF. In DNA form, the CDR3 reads TGTGCCAGCAGCTTAGGGCAGGGGGTATACACTGAAGCTTTCTTT. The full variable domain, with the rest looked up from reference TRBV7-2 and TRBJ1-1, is GAGVSQSPSNKVTEKGKDVELRCDPISGHTALYWYRQSLGQGLEFLIYFQGNSAPDKSGLPSDRFSAERTGGSVSTLTIQRTQQEDSAVYLCASSLGQGVYTEAFFGQGTRLTVV.

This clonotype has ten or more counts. This chain's CDR3 is CASSEQTSSTEAFF. CDR3 sequence (DNA): TGTGCCAGCAGCGAACAGACTAGCAGCACTGAAGCTTTCTTT. The rearrangement uses TRBV9 and TRBJ1-1; D remains unclear. CDR1 and CDR2 (germline): SGDLS, YYNGEE. Trimming cost V 3 bases and J 4 bases, with 13 bases left between them. This CDR3 has 14 amino acids.

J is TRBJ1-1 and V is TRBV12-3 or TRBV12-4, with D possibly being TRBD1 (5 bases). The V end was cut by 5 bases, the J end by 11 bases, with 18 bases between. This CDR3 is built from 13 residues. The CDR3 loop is CASSHRSGSKAFF. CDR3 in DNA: TGTGCCAGCAGTCACAGGTCCGGTAGTAAGGCTTTCTTT.

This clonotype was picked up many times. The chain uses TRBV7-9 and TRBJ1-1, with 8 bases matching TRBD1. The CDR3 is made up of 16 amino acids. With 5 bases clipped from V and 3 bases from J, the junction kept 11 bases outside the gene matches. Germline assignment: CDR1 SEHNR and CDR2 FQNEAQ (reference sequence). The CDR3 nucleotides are TGTGCCAGCAGCCCACCGCAGGGGGCGCGTCACACTGAAGCTTTCTTT. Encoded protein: CASSPPQGARHTEAFF. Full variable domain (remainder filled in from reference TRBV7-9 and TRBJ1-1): DTGVSQNPRHKITKRGQNVTFRCDPISEHNRLYWYRQTLGQGPEFLTYFQNEAQLEKSRLLSDRFSAERPKGSFSTLEIQRTEQGDSAMYLCASSPPQGARHTEAFFGQGTRLTVV.

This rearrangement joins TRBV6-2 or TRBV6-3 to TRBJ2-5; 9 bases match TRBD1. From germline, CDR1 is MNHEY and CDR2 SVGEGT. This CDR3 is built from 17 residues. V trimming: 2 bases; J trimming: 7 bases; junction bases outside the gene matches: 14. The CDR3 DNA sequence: TGTGCCAGCAGTTACCCGGACAGGGGCCCGTTCGGGGCGACCCAGTACTTC. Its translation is CASSYPDRGPFGATQYF.

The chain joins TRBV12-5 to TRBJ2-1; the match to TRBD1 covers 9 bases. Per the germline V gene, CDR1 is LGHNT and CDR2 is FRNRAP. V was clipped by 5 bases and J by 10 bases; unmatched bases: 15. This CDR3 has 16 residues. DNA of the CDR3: TGTGCTAGTGGTCCAATCCCTAGGACAGGGGATTGCGAGCAGTTCTTC. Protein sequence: CASGPIPRTGDCEQFF.

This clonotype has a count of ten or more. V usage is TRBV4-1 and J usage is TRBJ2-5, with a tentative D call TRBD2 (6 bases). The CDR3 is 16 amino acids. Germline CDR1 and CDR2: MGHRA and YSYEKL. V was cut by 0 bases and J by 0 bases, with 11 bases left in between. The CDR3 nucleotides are TGCGCCAGCAGCCAAGAGGCGGGGACGTACCAAGAGACCCAGTACTTC. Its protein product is CASSQEAGTYQETQYF.

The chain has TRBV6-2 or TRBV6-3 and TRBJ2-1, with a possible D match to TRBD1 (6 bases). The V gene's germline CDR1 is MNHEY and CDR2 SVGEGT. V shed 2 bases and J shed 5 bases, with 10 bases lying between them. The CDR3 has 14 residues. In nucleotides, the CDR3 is TGTGCCAGCAGTTACGGGGGCAGCCACAATGAGCAGTTCTTC. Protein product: CASSYGGSHNEQFF.